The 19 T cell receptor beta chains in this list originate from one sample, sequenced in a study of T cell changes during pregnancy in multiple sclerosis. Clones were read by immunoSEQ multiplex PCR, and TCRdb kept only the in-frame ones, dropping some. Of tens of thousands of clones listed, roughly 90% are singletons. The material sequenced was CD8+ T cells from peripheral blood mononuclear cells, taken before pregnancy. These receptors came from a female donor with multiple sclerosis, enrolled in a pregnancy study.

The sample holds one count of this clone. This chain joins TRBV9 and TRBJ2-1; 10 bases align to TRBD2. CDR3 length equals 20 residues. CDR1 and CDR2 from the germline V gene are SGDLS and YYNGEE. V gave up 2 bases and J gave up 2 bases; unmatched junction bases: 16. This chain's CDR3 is CASSVGGAGGDTETYNEQFF. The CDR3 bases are TGTGCCAGCAGCGTCGGTGGAGCGGGGGGGGACACCGAGACCTACAATGAGCAGTTCTTC. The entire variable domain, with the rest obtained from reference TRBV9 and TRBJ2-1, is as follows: DSGVTQTPKHLITATGQRVTLRCSPRSGDLSVYWYQQSLDQGLQFLIQYYNGEERAKGNILERFSAQQFPDLHSELNLSSLELGDSALYFCASSVGGAGGDTETYNEQFFGPGTRLTVL.

CDR3 coding DNA: TGTGCCAGTAGTATGTTCGCAGGGGGCTCCTACGAGCAGTACTTC. This sequence encodes CASSMFAGGSYEQYF. The V and J genes are TRBV19 and TRBJ2-7; 7 bases line up with TRBD1. The V gene's germline CDR1 is LNHDA and CDR2 SQIVND (reference sequence). CDR3 length equals 15 residues. The V segment lost 3 bases and the J segment 0 bases; nucleotides outside the gene matches: 5.

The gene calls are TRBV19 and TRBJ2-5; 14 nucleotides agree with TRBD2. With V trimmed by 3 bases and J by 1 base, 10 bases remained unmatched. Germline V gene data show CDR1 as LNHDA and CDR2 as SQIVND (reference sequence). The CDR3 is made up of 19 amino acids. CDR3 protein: CASSISRLAGGKLQETQYF. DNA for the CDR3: TGTGCCAGTAGTATTTCCCGACTAGCGGGGGGGAAACTCCAAGAGACCCAGTACTTC. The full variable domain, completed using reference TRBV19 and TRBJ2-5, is DGGITQSPKYLFRKEGQNVTLSCEQNLNHDAMYWYRQDPGQGLRLIYYSQIVNDFQKGDIAEGYSVSREKKESFPLTVTSAQKNPTAFYLCASSISRLAGGKLQETQYFGPGTRLLVL.

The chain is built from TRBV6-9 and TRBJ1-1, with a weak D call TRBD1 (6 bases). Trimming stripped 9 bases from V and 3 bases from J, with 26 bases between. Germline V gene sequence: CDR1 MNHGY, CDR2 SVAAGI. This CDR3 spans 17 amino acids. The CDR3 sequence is CARISPGHFFRDTEAFF. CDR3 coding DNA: TGTGCCAGAATATCTCCGGGACATTTTTTTCGCGACACTGAAGCTTTCTTT.

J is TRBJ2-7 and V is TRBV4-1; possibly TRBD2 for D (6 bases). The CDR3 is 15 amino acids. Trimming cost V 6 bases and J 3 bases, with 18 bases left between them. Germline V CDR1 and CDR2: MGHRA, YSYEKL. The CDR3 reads CASSRSTGGNYEQYF. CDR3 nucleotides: TGCGCCAGCAGTCGATCGACCGGGGGTAACTACGAGCAGTACTTC.

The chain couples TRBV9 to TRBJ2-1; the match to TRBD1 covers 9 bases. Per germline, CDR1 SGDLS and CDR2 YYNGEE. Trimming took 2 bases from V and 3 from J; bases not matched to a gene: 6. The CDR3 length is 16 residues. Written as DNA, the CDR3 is TGTGCCAGCAGCGTGGCAAACAGGGGGCACTACAATGAGCAGTTCTTC. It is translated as CASSVANRGHYNEQFF.

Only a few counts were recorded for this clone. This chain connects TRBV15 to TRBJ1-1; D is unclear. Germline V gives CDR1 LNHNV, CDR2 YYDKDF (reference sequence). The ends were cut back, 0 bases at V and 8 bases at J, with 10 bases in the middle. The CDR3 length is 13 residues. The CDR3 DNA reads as TGTGCCACCAGCAGAGAACGGGTGCGGGAAGCTTTCTTT. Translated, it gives CATSRERVREAFF.

CDR3 protein: CASSTGNYGYTF. The CDR3 bases are TGTGCCAGCAGTACAGGGAACTATGGCTACACCTTC. The chain uses TRBV27 and TRBJ1-2, with D possibly being TRBD1 (6 bases). The CDR3 totals 12 residues. V was trimmed by 5 bases and J by 2 bases, leaving 6 bases between them. CDR1 is MNHEY, CDR2 SMNVEV, per germline (reference sequence).

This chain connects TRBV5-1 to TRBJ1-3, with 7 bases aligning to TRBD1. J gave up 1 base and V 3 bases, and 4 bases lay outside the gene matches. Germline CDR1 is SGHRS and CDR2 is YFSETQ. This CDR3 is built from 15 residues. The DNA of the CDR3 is TGCGCCAGCAGCTCCGACAGGGTATCTGGAAACACCATATATTTT. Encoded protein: CASSSDRVSGNTIYF.

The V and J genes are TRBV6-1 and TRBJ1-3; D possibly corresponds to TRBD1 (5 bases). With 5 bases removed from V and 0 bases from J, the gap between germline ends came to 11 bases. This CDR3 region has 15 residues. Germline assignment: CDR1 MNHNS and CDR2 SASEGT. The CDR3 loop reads CASSPDNASGNTIYF. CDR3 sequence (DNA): TGTGCCAGCAGTCCGGACAACGCCTCTGGAAACACCATATATTTT.

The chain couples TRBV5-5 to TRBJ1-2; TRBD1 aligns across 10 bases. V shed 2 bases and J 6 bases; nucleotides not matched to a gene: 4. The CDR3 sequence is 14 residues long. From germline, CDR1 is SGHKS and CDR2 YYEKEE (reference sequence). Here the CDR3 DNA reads TGTGCCAGCAGCTTAGGACAGGGGGGCGATGGCTACACCTTC. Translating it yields CASSLGQGGDGYTF.

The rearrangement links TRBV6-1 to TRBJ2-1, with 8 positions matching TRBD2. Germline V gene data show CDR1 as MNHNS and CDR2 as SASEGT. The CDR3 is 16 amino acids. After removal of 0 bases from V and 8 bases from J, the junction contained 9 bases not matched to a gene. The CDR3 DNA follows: TGTGCCAGCAGTGAAGCCGTGCGGGGGGTTTACGATGAGCAGTTCTTC. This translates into CASSEAVRGVYDEQFF.

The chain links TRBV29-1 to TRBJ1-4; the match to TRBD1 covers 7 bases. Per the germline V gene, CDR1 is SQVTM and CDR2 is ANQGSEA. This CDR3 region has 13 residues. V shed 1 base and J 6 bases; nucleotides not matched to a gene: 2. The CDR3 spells CSVEAQGDEKLFF. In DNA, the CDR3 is TGCAGCGTTGAAGCCCAGGGGGATGAAAAACTGTTTTTT. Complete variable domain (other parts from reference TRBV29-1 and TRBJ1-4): SAVISQKPSRDICQRGTSLTIQCQVDSQVTMMFWYRQQPGQSLTLIATANQGSEATYESGFVIDKFPISRPNLTFSTLTVSNMSPEDSSIYLCSVEAQGDEKLFFGSGTQLSVL.

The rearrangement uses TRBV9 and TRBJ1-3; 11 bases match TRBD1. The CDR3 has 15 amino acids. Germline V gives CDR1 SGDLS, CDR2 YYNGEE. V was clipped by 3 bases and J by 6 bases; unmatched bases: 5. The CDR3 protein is CASSGGQGAENTIYF. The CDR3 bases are TGTGCCAGCAGCGGAGGACAGGGGGCCGAAAACACCATATATTTT.

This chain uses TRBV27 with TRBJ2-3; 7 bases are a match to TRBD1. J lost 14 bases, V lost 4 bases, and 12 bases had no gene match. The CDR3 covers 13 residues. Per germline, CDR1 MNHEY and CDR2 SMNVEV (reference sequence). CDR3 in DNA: TGTGCCAGCAGTTATAGACAGGGATTGGGTCTGTATTTT. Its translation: CASSYRQGLGLYF.

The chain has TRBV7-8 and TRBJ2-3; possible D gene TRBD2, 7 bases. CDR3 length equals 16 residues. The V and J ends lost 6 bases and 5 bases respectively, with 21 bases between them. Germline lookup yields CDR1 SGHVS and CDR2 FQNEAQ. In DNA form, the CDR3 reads TGTGCCAGCAGGGGACGAATGGGGGGGCTTCTAGATACGCAGTATTTT. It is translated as CASRGRMGGLLDTQYF. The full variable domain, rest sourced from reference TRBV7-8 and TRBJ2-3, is GAGVSQSPRYKVAKRGQDVALRCDPISGHVSLFWYQQALGQGPEFLTYFQNEAQLDKSGLPSDRFFAERPEGSVSTLKIQRTQQEDSAVYLCASRGRMGGLLDTQYFGPGTRLTVL.

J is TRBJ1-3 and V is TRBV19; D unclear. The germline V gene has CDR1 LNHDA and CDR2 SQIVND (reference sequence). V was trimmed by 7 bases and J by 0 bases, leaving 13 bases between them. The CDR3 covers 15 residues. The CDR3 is CASTVWENSGNTIYF. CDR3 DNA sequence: TGTGCCAGTACAGTCTGGGAGAACTCTGGAAACACCATATATTTT.

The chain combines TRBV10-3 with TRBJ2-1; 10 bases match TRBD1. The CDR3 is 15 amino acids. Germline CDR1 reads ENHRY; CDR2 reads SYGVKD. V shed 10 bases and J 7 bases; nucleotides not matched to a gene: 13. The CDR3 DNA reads TGTGCCACCCTGTCTCCGGGACAGGGGCGTAATGAGCAGTTCTTC. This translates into CATLSPGQGRNEQFF.

The CDR3 region has the DNA TGTGCCAGCAGACAGGGTAGCAATCAGCCCCAGCATTTT. Translated: CASRQGSNQPQHF. The gene calls are TRBV6-5 and TRBJ1-5; D is perhaps TRBD1 (6 bases). Germline CDR1 MNHEY, CDR2 SVGAGI. The ends were cut back, 6 bases at V and 0 bases at J, with 6 bases in the middle. This CDR3 has 13 residues.